This passage covers 32 T cell receptor beta chains from one sample sequenced in a study of T cell responses to AZD1222 COVID-19 vaccine. Sequencing was performed with immunoSEQ multiplex PCR; in TCRdb, only in-frame clones are kept and a portion is missing. The profile shows 95,000 to 100,000 clones, 88% of them singletons. The sample here was peripheral blood, taken 28 days after the second AZD1222 dose. Receptors originate from an adult who received the AZD1222 COVID-19 vaccine.

V gene TRBV5-1 combines with J gene TRBJ1-5; the D gene is possibly TRBD1 (6 bases). The V gene lost 1 base and the J gene lost 2 bases, with 7 bases spanning the gap. The CDR3 loop spans 14 amino acids. Per the germline V gene, CDR1 is SGHRS and CDR2 is YFSETQ. CDR3 DNA: TGCGCCAGCAGCTTGTCAGGGGGCAATCAGCCCCAGCATTTT. Amino acid sequence: CASSLSGGNQPQHF.

V usage is TRBV6-5 and J usage is TRBJ2-7; TRBD2 is a possible D gene (5 bases). The length of the CDR3 is 15 residues. Trimming took 5 bases from V and 7 from J, leaving 21 bases between them. The germline CDR1 and CDR2 sequences are MNHEY and SVGAGI. As DNA, the CDR3 is TGTGCCAGCAGTCCCCTGACCCACTCCGGGGAGGAGCAGTACTTC. As protein: CASSPLTHSGEEQYF.

The chain is built from TRBV10-2 and TRBJ2-3, with D hard to call. Per germline, CDR1 WSHSY and CDR2 SAAADI. CDR3 length: 11 residues. The germline V and J ends were trimmed by 11 bases and 7 bases, with 13 bases remaining between them. CDR3 amino acids: CASILGNTQYF. The CDR3 DNA is TGCGCCTCGATTCTAGGAAATACGCAGTATTTT.

The chain has TRBV5-1 and TRBJ1-2; 10 bases line up with TRBD1. The ends lost 0 bases at V and 7 bases at J; junction bases unmatched: 6. From germline, CDR1 is SGHRS and CDR2 YFSETQ. This CDR3 has 15 residues. CDR3 sequence: CASSLGQGALPGYTF. The CDR3 DNA reads TGCGCCAGCAGCTTGGGACAGGGGGCCCTACCTGGCTACACCTTC.

This sequence joins TRBV7-9 and TRBJ2-3; 8 bases agree with TRBD1. The CDR3 length is 15 residues. V shed 5 bases, J shed 3 bases, and the junction held 7 bases outside the gene matches. Germline CDR1 reads SEHNR; CDR2 reads FQNEAQ (reference sequence). CDR3 sequence reads: CASSRSGGFTDTQYF. The CDR3 bases are TGTGCCAGCAGCCGCTCAGGGGGCTTTACAGATACGCAGTATTTT.

The chain combines TRBV19 with TRBJ2-3; D remains ambiguous. Deletions cut 6 bases from V and 0 bases from J, with 10 bases between. Germline V gene lookup returns CDR1 LNHDA and CDR2 SQIVND (reference sequence). The CDR3 extends over 14 amino acids. The CDR3 is CASREAESTDTQYF. CDR3 coding DNA: TGTGCCAGTAGGGAAGCCGAAAGCACAGATACGCAGTATTTT.

V and J are TRBV24-1 and TRBJ2-7; perhaps TRBD1 as D (5 bases). Germline CDR1 KGHDR, CDR2 SFDVKD. V was cut by 2 bases and J by 5 bases, with 15 bases left in between. This CDR3 contains 15 residues. CDR3 loop: CATSDSVGASNEQYF. The CDR3 region has the DNA TGTGCCACCAGTGATTCGGTTGGGGCTTCCAACGAGCAGTACTTC.

V and J are TRBV23-1 and TRBJ1-2; D may be TRBD1 (6 bases). TRBV23-1 is an ORF, and what it does is uncertain. The CDR3 length is 17 residues. V was pared by 0 bases and J by 8 bases, with 22 bases between. The DNA of the CDR3 is TGCGCCAGCAGTCAATCGGGAGGGGGGGCGCAATTCAGGGGCTACACCTTC. Translated: CASSQSGGGAQFRGYTF.

CDR3 sequence reads: CASKRGVGMNTEAFF. The CDR3 DNA is TGCGCCAGCAAGCGGGGAGTCGGAATGAACACTGAAGCTTTCTTT. The J gene is TRBJ1-1, the V gene TRBV5-1; D is unresolved. The V end lost 6 bases, the J end lost 0 bases, and 15 bases lay between the germline ends. There are 15 residues in the CDR3. Germline CDR1 reads SGHRS; CDR2 reads YFSETQ.

The chain employs TRBV19 and TRBJ1-5, with a possible D match to TRBD1 (5 bases). The V gene's germline CDR1 is LNHDA and CDR2 SQIVND (reference sequence). The V and J ends lost 4 bases and 0 bases respectively, with 22 bases between them. CDR3 length: 19 amino acids. CDR3 sequence: CASSNRDSRGFYSNQPQHF. The DNA of the CDR3 is TGTGCCAGTAGTAATCGGGACTCGAGGGGATTCTATAGCAATCAGCCCCAGCATTTT.

The CDR3 region has the DNA TGTGCCAGTAGTTTCCGACTAGCGGGTGACTCTGGGGCCAACGTCCTGACTTTC. Translating it yields CASSFRLAGDSGANVLTF. This rearrangement joins TRBV19 to TRBJ2-6; 10 bases align to TRBD2. V dropped 5 bases and J dropped 0; count of bases not matched to a gene: 7. In germline, CDR1 is LNHDA, CDR2 SQIVND (reference sequence). This CDR3 comprises 18 residues.

This clone has a single count. The CDR3 region has the DNA TGTGCCACCAGAGACTCAGCTTTGGGGATGTACGAGCAGTACTTC. This encodes CATRDSALGMYEQYF. This rearrangement joins TRBV24-1 to TRBJ2-7, with D hard to call. V shed 7 bases and J shed 4 bases, with 19 bases lying between them. The V gene's germline CDR1 is KGHDR and CDR2 SFDVKD. The CDR3 totals 15 residues.

DNA for the CDR3: TGTGCCAGCAGCTTAGAACCGAGAATGAACACTGAAGCTTTCTTT. Protein product: CASSLEPRMNTEAFF. The J gene is TRBJ1-1, the V gene TRBV13; no clear D gene. V was cut by 1 base and J by 0 bases, with 9 bases left in between. The CDR3 loop spans 15 amino acids. The germline CDR1 and CDR2 sequences are PRHDT and FYEKMQ (reference sequence).

This chain links TRBV7-9 with TRBJ2-3; no clear D gene. Germline lookup yields CDR1 SEHNR and CDR2 FQNEAQ (reference sequence). The CDR3 sequence is 17 residues long. The ends were cut back, 1 base at V and 0 bases at J, with 14 bases in the middle. DNA of the CDR3: TGTGCCAGCAGCTTAGATCGGCAGAGTCCTAGCACAGATACGCAGTATTTT. Protein product: CASSLDRQSPSTDTQYF.

This clone has just a few counts. This chain joins TRBV5-1 and TRBJ2-7, with D perhaps TRBD1 (7 bases). Germline lookup yields CDR1 SGHRS and CDR2 YFSETQ. V lost 4 bases to trimming and J lost 3 bases, with 14 bases between them. This CDR3 contains 14 residues. The CDR3 protein is CASSPSDRVYEQYF. DNA of the CDR3: TGCGCCAGCAGCCCTAGCGACAGGGTCTACGAGCAGTACTTC.

This chain links TRBV28 with TRBJ2-3; 8 bases fit TRBD2. Germline CDR1 is MDHEN and CDR2 is SYDVKM. The CDR3 is 15 residues long. The V segment lost 5 bases and the J segment 2 bases; nucleotides outside the gene matches: 6. CDR3 residues: CASSPAGDNTDTQYF. CDR3 nucleotide sequence: TGTGCCAGCAGTCCAGCGGGAGACAACACAGATACGCAGTATTTT.

This chain links TRBV28 with TRBJ1-1; D gene unclear. The V and J ends lost 2 bases and 1 base respectively, with 8 bases between them. This CDR3 contains 14 residues. Germline values: CDR1 MDHEN, CDR2 SYDVKM. The CDR3 spells CASSLIIANTEAFF. Here the CDR3 DNA reads TGTGCCAGCAGTTTAATTATAGCGAACACTGAAGCTTTCTTT.

The chain has TRBV12-3 or TRBV12-4 and TRBJ1-4, with 8 bases lining up with TRBD1. This CDR3 is 13 amino acids long. V lost 5 bases to trimming and J lost 7 bases; unmatched junction nucleotides: 3. In DNA form, the CDR3 reads TGTGCCAGCAGTCTAGGACAGGGTGAAAAACTGTTTTTT. Protein: CASSLGQGEKLFF.

This clone came up a few times. This sequence joins TRBV13 and TRBJ1-6; the D gene is possibly TRBD1 (5 bases). CDR1 PRHDT and CDR2 FYEKMQ come from the germline V gene (reference sequence). V lost 4 bases, J lost 7 bases, and 11 bases lay in between. The CDR3 is made up of 14 amino acids. In DNA form, the CDR3 reads TGTGCCAGCAGCTCAGGGAGGGCCAATTCACCCCTCCACTTT. The encoded protein is CASSSGRANSPLHF.

V gene TRBV6-1 combines with J gene TRBJ2-4; 14 bases align to TRBD2. Germline V gene sequence: CDR1 MNHNS, CDR2 SASEGT. CDR3 length: 18 amino acids. After removal of 0 bases from V and 13 bases from J, the junction contained 14 bases not matched to a gene. CDR3 in amino acids: CASSEAGRLAGGPRGQYF. The CDR3 DNA reads TGTGCCAGCAGTGAAGCGGGGAGACTAGCGGGAGGGCCTCGAGGACAGTACTTC.

The chain employs TRBV18 and TRBJ1-5, with D perhaps matching TRBD1 (5 bases). The CDR3 runs 13 residues. Deletions cut 5 bases from V and 5 bases from J, with 10 bases between. CDR1 is KGHSH and CDR2 is LQKENI in the germline V gene. CDR3 sequence (DNA): TGTGCCAGCTCAAATCAGGGCGATCAGCCCCAGCATTTT. It yields the protein CASSNQGDQPQHF.

The J gene is TRBJ1-1, the V gene TRBV10-1; a weak D match, TRBD1 (6 bases). CDR1 and CDR2 (germline): WNHNN, SYGVQD (reference sequence). V was cut by 6 bases and J by 5 bases, with 16 bases left in between. The CDR3 contains 14 residues. CDR3 sequence: CASRPTGYRTEAFF. Written as DNA, the CDR3 is TGCGCCAGCAGGCCCACAGGGTATCGGACTGAAGCTTTCTTT.

The chain is built from TRBV3-1 (or the pseudogene TRBV3-2) and TRBJ2-3; 14 nucleotides match TRBD2. Germline loops: CDR1 LGHDT, CDR2 YNNKEL (reference sequence). CDR3 length: 15 residues. J was trimmed by 5 bases and V by 4 bases; bases with no gene match: 2. The CDR3 loop reads CASSRLAGGQDTQYF. Here the CDR3 DNA reads TGTGCCAGCAGCCGACTAGCGGGAGGGCAAGATACGCAGTATTTT.

This sequence joins TRBV7-2 and TRBJ2-7; possible D gene TRBD2, 6 bases. The CDR3 contains 16 residues. Germline CDR1 is SGHTA and CDR2 is FQGNSA. V was cut by 5 bases and J by 6 bases, with 23 bases left in between. The CDR3 sequence: CASSPTSMGLRGEQYF. DNA for the CDR3: TGTGCCAGCAGCCCAACTTCGATGGGACTTAGGGGCGAGCAGTACTTC.

The gene calls are TRBV9 and TRBJ1-4; D is perhaps TRBD1 (5 bases). Trimming took off 3 bases at V and 7 bases at J, with 13 bases between the two ends. CDR3 length: 14 residues. Germline V gene sequence: CDR1 SGDLS, CDR2 YYNGEE. This CDR3 reads CASSEQGLGEKLFF. For the CDR3, the DNA is TGTGCCAGCAGCGAGCAGGGCCTAGGTGAAAAACTGTTTTTT.

The chain has TRBV7-2 and TRBJ2-5; 11 nucleotides line up with TRBD2. Germline V gene sequence: CDR1 SGHTA, CDR2 FQGNSA. V gave up 1 base and J gave up 5 bases; unmatched junction bases: 9. This CDR3 contains 17 residues. This CDR3 reads CASSLVLAGEGGETQYF. The CDR3 bases are TGTGCCAGCAGCTTAGTACTAGCGGGAGAGGGTGGGGAGACCCAGTACTTC. Full variable domain (remainder filled in from reference TRBV7-2 and TRBJ2-5): GAGVSQSPSNKVTEKGKDVELRCDPISGHTALYWYRQSLGQGLEFLIYFQGNSAPDKSGLPSDRFSAERTGGSVSTLTIQRTQQEDSAVYLCASSLVLAGEGGETQYFGPGTRLLVL.

The genes are TRBV2 and TRBJ2-1; D remains ambiguous. CDR1 is SNHLY and CDR2 is FYNNEI in the germline V gene. Trimming removed 6 bases from V and 0 bases from J, with 6 bases in between. The CDR3 is 13 residues long. CDR3 coding DNA: TGTGCCAGCAGGTGGAGCTCCTACAATGAGCAGTTCTTC. Translating gives CASRWSSYNEQFF.

The chain has TRBV10-3 and TRBJ2-5; tentatively, D is TRBD2 (5 bases). Germline CDR1 ENHRY, CDR2 SYGVKD. The CDR3 runs 15 residues. Trimming removed 4 bases from V and 4 bases from J, with 16 bases in between. The DNA for the CDR3 is TGTGCCATCAGTGCGGGGAGTTCGGGCCTAGAGACCCAGTACTTC. It encodes CAISAGSSGLETQYF.

The chain recombines TRBV28 with TRBJ2-2, with D tentatively TRBD1 or TRBD2 (6 bases each). CDR1 and CDR2 from the germline V gene are MDHEN and SYDVKM. The germline V and J ends were trimmed by 6 bases and 7 bases, with 12 bases remaining between them. The CDR3 sequence is 13 residues long. The CDR3 loop reads CASRVGGIGELFF. DNA of the CDR3: TGTGCCAGCAGGGTAGGGGGGATCGGGGAGCTGTTTTTT.

The V gene is TRBV19, the J gene TRBJ1-5; D is possibly TRBD1 (6 bases). This CDR3 comprises 15 residues. Deletions cut 9 bases from V and 4 bases from J, with 19 bases between. Germline CDR1 LNHDA, CDR2 SQIVND (reference sequence). The CDR3 loop reads CARTRGGQRNQPQHF. In DNA form, the CDR3 reads TGTGCCAGAACTAGAGGTGGACAGAGGAATCAGCCCCAGCATTTT. Full variable domain (remainder filled in from reference TRBV19 and TRBJ1-5): DGGITQSPKYLFRKEGQNVTLSCEQNLNHDAMYWYRQDPGQGLRLIYYSQIVNDFQKGDIAEGYSVSREKKESFPLTVTSAQKNPTAFYLCARTRGGQRNQPQHFGDGTRLSIL.

The CDR3 protein is CASSLASGVGNTIYF. In DNA, the CDR3 is TGTGCCAGCAGCTTAGCGAGCGGGGTTGGAAACACCATATATTTT. The chain combines TRBV7-6 with TRBJ1-3; unclear D gene. This CDR3 has 15 residues. V was shortened by 0 bases and J by 3 bases, with 9 bases between the two germline ends. CDR1 and CDR2 from the germline V gene are SGHVS and FNYEAQ.

V usage is TRBV10-1 and J usage is TRBJ2-2, with D unresolved. The CDR3 length is 13 residues. Germline V gene data show CDR1 as WNHNN and CDR2 as SYGVQD (reference sequence). Trimming removed 6 bases at V and 7 bases at J, with 12 bases between. The CDR3: CASSRDRVGELFF. The CDR3 DNA reads TGCGCCAGCAGCCGCGACCGGGTCGGGGAGCTGTTTTTT.